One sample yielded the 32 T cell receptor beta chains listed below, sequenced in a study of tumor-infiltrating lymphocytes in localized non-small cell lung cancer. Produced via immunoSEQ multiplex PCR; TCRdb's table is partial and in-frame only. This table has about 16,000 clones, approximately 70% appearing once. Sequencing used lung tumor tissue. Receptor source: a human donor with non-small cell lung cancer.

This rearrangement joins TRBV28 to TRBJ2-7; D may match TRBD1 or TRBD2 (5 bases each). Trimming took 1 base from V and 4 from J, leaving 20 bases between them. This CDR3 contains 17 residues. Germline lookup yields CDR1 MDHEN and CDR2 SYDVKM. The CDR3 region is CASSLSGTNSLLYEQYF. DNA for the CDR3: TGTGCCAGCAGTTTATCCGGGACCAACTCTTTACTTTACGAGCAGTACTTC.

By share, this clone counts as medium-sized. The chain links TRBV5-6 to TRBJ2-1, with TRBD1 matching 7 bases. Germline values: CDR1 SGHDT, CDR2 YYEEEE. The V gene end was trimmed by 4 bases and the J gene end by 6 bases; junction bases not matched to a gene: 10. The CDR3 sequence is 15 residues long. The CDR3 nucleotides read TGTGCCAGCAGCGACCGACAGGGACATGGCAATGAGCAGTTCTTC. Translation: CASSDRQGHGNEQFF.

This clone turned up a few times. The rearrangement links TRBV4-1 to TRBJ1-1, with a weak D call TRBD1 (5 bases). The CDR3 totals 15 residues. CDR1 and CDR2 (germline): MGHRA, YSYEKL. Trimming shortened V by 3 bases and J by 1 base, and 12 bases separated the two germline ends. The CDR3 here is CASSQGPDRNTEAFF. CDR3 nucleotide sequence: TGCGCCAGCAGCCAGGGTCCCGACAGGAACACTGAAGCTTTCTTT.

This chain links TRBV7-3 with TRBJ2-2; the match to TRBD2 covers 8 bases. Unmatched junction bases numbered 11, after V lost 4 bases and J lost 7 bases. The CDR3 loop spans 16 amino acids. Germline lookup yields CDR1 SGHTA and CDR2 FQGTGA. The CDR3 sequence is CASSSRGGRRSGELFF. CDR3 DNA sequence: TGTGCCAGCAGCTCCCGGGGCGGGAGGCGGAGCGGGGAGCTGTTTTTT.

DNA of the CDR3: TGTGCCAGCAGTGAAATTCAGGCCACCGGGGAGCTGTTTTTT. Residues: CASSEIQATGELFF. The gene calls are TRBV2 and TRBJ2-2, with D uncertain. Germline V gene sequence: CDR1 SNHLY, CDR2 FYNNEI. The CDR3 spans 14 residues. Trimming shortened V by 2 bases and J by 4 bases, and 8 bases separated the two germline ends.

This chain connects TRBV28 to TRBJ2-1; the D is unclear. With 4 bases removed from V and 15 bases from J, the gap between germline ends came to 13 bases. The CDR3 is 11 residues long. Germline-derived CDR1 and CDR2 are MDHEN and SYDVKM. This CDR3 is CASSSGGRGFF. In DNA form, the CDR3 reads TGTGCCAGCAGTTCGGGCGGTCGTGGGTTCTTC.

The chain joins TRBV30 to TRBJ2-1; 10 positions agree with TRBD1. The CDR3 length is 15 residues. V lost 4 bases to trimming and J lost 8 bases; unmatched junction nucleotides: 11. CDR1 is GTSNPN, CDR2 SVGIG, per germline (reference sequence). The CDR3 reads CAWNNDRGLSDEQFF. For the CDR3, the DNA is TGTGCCTGGAACAACGACAGGGGGCTGAGCGATGAGCAGTTCTTC.

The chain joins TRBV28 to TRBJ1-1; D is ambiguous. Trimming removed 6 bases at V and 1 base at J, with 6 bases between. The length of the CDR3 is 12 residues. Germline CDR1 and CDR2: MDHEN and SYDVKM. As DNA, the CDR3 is TGTGCCAGCAGCCGCACGAACACTGAAGCTTTCTTT. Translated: CASSRTNTEAFF.

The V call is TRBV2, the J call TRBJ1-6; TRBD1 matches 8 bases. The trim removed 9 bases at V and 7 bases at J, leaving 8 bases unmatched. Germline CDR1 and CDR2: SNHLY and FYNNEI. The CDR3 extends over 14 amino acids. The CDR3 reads CARQGGLPNSPLHF. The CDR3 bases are TGTGCCAGACAGGGGGGCCTTCCCAATTCACCCCTCCACTTT.

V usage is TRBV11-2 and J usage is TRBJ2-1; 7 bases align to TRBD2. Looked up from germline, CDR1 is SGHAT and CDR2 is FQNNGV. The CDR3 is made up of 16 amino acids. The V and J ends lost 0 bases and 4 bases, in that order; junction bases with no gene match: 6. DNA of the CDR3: TGTGCCAGCAGCTTAGAAGGACTAGAGGTTTACAATGAGCAGTTCTTC. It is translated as CASSLEGLEVYNEQFF.

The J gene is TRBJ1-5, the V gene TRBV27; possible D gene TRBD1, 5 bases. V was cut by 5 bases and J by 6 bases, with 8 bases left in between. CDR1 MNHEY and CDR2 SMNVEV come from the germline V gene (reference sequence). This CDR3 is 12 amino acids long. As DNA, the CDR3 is TGTGCCAGCAGTCCCCAGGGTCAGCCCCAGCATTTT. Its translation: CASSPQGQPQHF.

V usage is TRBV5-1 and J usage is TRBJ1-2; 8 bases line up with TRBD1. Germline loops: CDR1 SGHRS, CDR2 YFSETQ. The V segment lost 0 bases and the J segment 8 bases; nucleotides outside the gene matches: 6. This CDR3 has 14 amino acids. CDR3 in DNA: TGCGCCAGCAGCTTGGGGGCAGGGGGCGCGGGCTACACCTTC. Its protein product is CASSLGAGGAGYTF.

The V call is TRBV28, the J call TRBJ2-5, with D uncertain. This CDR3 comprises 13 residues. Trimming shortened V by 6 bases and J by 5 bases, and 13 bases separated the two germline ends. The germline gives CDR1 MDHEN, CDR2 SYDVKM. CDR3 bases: TGTGCCAGCAGGAAGGGTAACGTGGAGACCCAGTACTTC. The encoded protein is CASRKGNVETQYF.

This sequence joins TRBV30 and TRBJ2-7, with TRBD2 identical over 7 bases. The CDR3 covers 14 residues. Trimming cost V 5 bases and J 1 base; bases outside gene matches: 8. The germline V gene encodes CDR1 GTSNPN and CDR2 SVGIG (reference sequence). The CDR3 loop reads CAWGGVAGSYEQYF. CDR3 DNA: TGTGCCTGGGGGGGGGTCGCGGGATCCTACGAGCAGTACTTC.

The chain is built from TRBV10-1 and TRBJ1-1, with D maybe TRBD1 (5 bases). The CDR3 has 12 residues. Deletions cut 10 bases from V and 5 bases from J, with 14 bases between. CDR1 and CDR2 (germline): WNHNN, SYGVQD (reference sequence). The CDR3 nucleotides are TGCGCCAACAGGAGGGGACTGACTGAAGCTTTCTTT. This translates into CANRRGLTEAFF.

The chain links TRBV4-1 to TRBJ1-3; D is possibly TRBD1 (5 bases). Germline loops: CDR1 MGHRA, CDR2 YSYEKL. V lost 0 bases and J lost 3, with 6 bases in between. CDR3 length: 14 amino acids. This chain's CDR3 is CASSQDDSGNTIYF. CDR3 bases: TGCGCCAGCAGCCAAGATGACAGTGGAAACACCATATATTTT.

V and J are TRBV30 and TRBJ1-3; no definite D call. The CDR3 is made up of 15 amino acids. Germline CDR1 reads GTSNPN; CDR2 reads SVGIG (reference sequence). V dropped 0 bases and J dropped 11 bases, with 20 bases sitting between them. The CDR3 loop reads CAWSVPKGTPVPIYF. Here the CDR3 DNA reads TGTGCCTGGAGTGTCCCCAAGGGCACGCCGGTTCCCATATATTTT.

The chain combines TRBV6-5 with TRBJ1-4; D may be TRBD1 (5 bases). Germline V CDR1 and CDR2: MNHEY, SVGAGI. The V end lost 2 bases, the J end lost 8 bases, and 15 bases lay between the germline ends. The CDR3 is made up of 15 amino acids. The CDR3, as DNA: TGTGCCAGCAGTTACCCAGGGACCACTGGAGAAAAACTGTTTTTT. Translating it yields CASSYPGTTGEKLFF.

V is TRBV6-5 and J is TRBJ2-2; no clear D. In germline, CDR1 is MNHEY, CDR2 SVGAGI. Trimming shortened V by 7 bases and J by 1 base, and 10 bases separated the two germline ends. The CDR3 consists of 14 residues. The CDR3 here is CASKRRRNTGELFF. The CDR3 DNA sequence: TGTGCCAGCAAACGGCGACGGAACACCGGGGAGCTGTTTTTT.

The DNA for the CDR3 is TGTGCCAGCAGTTCAGGGCGGTCCTACAATGAGCAGTTCTTC. Residues: CASSSGRSYNEQFF. This chain joins TRBV28 and TRBJ2-1; maybe TRBD1 (5 bases). The CDR3 consists of 14 residues. The V and J ends lost 4 bases and 1 base respectively, with 8 bases between them. The germline V gene has CDR1 MDHEN and CDR2 SYDVKM.

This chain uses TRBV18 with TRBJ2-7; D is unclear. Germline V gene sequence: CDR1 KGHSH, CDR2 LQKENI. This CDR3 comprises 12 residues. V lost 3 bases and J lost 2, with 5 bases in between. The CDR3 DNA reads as TGTGCCAGCTCACCGGATACCTACGAGCAGTACTTC. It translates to CASSPDTYEQYF.

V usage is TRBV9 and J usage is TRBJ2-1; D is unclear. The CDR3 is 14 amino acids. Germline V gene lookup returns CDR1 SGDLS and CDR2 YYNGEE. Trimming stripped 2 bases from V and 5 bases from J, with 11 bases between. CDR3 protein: CASSVSTGDNEQFF. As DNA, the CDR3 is TGTGCCAGCAGCGTGTCTACGGGTGACAATGAGCAGTTCTTC.

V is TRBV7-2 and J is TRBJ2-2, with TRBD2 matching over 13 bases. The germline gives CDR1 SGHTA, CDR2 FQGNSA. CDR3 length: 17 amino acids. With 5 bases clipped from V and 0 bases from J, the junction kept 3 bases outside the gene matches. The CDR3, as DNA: TGTGCCAGCAGCCCGGGACTAGCGGGGCCGAACACCGGGGAGCTGTTTTTT. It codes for CASSPGLAGPNTGELFF.

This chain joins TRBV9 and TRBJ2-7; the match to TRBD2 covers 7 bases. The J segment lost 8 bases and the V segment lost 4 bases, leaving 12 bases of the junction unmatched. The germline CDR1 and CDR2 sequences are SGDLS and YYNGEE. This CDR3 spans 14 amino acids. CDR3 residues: CASSPEAGIEQQYF. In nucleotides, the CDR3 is TGTGCCAGCAGCCCCGAAGCGGGAATTGAGCAGCAGTACTTC.

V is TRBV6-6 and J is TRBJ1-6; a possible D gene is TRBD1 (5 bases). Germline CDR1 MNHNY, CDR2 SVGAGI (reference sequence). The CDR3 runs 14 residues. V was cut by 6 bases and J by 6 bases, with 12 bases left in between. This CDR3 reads CASRFDSLNSPLHF. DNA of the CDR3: TGTGCCAGCAGATTTGACAGCCTTAATTCACCCCTCCACTTT.

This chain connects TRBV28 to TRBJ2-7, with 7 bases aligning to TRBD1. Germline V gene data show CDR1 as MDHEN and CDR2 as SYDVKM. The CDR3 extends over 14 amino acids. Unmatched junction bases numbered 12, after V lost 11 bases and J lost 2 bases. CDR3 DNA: TGTGCCGCCCGTGGCCGGGACAGCACCTACGAGCAGTACTTC. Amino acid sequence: CAARGRDSTYEQYF.

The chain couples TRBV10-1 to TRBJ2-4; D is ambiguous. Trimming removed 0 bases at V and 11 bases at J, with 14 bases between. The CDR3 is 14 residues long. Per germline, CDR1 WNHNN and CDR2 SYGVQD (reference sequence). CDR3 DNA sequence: TGCGCCAGCAGTGAGTCGGAAGGCTTTATGGTTCAGTACTTC. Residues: CASSESEGFMVQYF.

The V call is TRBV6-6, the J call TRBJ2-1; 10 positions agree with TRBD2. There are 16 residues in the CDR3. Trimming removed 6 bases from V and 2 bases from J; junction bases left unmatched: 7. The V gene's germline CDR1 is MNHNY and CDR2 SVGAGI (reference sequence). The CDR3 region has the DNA TGTGCCAGCAGCCGTTCAGCGGGGGGGACCTACAATGAGCAGTTCTTC. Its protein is CASSRSAGGTYNEQFF.

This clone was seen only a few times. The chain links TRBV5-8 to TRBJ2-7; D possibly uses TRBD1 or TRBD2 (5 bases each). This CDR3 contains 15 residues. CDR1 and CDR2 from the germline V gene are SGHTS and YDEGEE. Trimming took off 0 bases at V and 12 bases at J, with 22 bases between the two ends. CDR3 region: CASSLGGPGAIRGYF. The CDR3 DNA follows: TGTGCCAGCAGCTTGGGAGGGCCCGGGGCTATACGAGGGTACTTC.

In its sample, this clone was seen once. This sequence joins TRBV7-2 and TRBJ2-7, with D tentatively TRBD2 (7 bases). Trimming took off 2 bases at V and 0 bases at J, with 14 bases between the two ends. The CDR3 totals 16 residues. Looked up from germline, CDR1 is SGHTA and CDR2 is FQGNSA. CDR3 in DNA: TGTGCCAGCAGCTTACATGGGGGGGGCATCTCCTACGAGCAGTACTTC. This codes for CASSLHGGGISYEQYF. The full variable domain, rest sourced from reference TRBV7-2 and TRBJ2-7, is GAGVSQSPSNKVTEKGKDVELRCDPISGHTALYWYRQSLGQGLEFLIYFQGNSAPDKSGLPSDRFSAERTGGSVSTLTIQRTQQEDSAVYLCASSLHGGGISYEQYFGPGTRLTVT.

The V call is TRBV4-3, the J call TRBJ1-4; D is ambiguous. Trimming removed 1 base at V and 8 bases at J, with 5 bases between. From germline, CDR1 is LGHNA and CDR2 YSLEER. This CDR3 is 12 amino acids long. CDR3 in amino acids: CASSQVLEKLFF. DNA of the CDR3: TGCGCCAGCAGCCAAGTCCTCGAAAAACTGTTTTTT.

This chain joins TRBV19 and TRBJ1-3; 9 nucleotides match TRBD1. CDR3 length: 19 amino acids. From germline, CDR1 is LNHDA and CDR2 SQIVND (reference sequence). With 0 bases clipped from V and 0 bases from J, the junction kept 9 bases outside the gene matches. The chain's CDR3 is CASSIERPGQGVSGNTIYF. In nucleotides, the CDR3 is TGTGCCAGTAGTATAGAGAGGCCGGGACAGGGAGTCTCTGGAAACACCATATATTTT.